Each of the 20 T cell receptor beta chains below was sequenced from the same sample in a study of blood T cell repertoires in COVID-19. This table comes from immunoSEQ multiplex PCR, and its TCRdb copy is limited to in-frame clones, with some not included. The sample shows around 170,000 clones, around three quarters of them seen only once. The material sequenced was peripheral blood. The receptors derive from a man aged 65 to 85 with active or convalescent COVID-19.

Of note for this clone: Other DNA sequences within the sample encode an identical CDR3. The CDR3 DNA reads as TGTGCCAGCAGCTTGGTACAGAACTATGGCTACACCTTC. It yields the protein CASSLVQNYGYTF. The chain combines TRBV7-2 with TRBJ1-2, with D hard to call. The ends were cut back, 3 bases at V and 2 bases at J, with 7 bases in the middle. Germline V CDR1 and CDR2: SGHTA, FQGNSA. This CDR3 region has 13 residues.

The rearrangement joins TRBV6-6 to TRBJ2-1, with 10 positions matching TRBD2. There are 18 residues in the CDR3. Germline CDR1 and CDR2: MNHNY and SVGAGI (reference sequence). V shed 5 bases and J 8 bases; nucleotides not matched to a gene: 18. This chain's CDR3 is CASSHVGTSVSWFYEQFF. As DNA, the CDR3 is TGTGCCAGCAGTCACGTAGGGACTAGCGTTTCGTGGTTCTATGAGCAGTTCTTC.

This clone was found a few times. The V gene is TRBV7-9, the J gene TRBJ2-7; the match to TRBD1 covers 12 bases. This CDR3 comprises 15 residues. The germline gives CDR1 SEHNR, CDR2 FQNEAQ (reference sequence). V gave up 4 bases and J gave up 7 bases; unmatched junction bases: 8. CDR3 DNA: TGTGCCAGCAGCTCCTCCGGGACAGGGGGCTGGGAGCAGTACTTC. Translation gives CASSSSGTGGWEQYF.

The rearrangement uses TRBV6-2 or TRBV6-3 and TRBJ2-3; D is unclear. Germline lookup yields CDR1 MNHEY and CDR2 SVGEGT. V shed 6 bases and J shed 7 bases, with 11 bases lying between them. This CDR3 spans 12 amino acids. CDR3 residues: CASSHPENTQYF. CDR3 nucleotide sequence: TGTGCCAGCAGCCACCCCGAGAATACGCAGTATTTT.

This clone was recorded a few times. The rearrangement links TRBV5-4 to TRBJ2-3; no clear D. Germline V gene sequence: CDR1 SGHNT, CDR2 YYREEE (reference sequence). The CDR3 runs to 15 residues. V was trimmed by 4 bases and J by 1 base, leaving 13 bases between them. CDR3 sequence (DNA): TGTGCCAGCAGCCCACAGTTCGACGGCACAGATACGCAGTATTTT. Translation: CASSPQFDGTDTQYF.

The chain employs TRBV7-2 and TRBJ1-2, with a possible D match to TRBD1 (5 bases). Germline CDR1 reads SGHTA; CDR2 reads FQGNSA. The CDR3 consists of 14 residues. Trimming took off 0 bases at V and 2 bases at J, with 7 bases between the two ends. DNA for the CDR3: TGTGCCAGCAGCTTAGCGGGGCAGAACTATGGCTACACCTTC. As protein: CASSLAGQNYGYTF.

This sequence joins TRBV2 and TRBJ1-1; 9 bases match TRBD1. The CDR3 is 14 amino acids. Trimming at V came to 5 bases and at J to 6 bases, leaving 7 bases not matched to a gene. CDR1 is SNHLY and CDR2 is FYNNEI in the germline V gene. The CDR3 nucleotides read TGTGCCAGCAGTAGGACAGGGGATAGTTCTGAAGCTTTCTTT. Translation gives CASSRTGDSSEAFF. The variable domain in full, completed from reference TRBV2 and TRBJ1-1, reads EPEVTQTPSHQVTQMGQEVILRCVPISNHLYFYWYRQILGQKVEFLVSFYNNEISEKSEIFDDQFSVERPDGSNFTLKIRSTKLEDSAMYFCASSRTGDSSEAFFGQGTRLTVV.

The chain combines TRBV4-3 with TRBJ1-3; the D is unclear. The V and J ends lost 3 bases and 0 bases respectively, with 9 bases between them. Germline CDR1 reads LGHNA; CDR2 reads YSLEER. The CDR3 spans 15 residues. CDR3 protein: CASSQQSLSGNTIYF. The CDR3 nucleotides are TGCGCCAGCAGCCAGCAGTCTCTCTCTGGAAACACCATATATTTT.

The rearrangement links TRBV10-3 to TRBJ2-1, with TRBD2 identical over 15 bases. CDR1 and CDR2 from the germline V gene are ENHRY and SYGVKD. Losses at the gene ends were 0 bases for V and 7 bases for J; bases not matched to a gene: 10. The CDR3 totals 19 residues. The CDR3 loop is CAISESGTSGGPPGNEQFF. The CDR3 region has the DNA TGTGCCATCAGTGAGTCCGGGACTAGCGGGGGGCCCCCCGGGAATGAGCAGTTCTTC.

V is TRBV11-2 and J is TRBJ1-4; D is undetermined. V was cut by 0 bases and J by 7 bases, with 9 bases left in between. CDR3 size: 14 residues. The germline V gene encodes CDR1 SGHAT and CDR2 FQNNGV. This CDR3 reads CASSLDQTVEKLFF. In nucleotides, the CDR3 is TGTGCCAGCAGCTTAGATCAAACAGTTGAAAAACTGTTTTTT.

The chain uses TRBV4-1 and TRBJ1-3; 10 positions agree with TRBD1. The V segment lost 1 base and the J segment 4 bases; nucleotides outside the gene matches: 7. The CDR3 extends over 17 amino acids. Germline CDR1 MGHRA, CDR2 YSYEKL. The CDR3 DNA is TGCGCCAGCAGCCAAGTACCGGGACAGGGGCTCGGAAACACCATATATTTT. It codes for CASSQVPGQGLGNTIYF.

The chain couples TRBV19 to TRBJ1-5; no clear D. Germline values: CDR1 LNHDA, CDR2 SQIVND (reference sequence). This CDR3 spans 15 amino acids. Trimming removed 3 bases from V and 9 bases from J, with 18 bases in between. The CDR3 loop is CASSMETSGVSPQHF. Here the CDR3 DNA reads TGTGCCAGTAGTATGGAGACCAGCGGGGTCTCGCCCCAGCATTTT. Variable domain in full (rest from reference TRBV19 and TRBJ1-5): DGGITQSPKYLFRKEGQNVTLSCEQNLNHDAMYWYRQDPGQGLRLIYYSQIVNDFQKGDIAEGYSVSREKKESFPLTVTSAQKNPTAFYLCASSMETSGVSPQHFGDGTRLSIL.

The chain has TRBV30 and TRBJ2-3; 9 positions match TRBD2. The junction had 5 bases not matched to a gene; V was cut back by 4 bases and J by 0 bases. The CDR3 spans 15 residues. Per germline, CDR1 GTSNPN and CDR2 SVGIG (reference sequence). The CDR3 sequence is CAWTRLAESTDTQYF. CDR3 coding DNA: TGTGCCTGGACCCGACTAGCGGAAAGCACAGATACGCAGTATTTT.

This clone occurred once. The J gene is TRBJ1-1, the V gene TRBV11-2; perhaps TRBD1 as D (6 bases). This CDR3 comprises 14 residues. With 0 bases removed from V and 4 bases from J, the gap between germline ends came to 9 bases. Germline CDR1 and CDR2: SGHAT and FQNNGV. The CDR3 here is CASSLDRGGTEAFF. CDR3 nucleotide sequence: TGTGCCAGCAGCTTAGACAGGGGCGGCACTGAAGCTTTCTTT.

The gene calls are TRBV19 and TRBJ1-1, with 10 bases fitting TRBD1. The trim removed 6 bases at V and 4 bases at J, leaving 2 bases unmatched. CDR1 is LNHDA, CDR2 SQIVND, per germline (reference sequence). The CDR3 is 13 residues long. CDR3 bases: TGTGCCAGTAGACGGACAGGGGGCACTGAAGCTTTCTTT. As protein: CASRRTGGTEAFF.

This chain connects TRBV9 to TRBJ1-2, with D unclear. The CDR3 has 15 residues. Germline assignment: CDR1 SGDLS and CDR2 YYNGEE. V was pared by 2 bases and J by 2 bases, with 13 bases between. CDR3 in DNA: TGTGCCAGCAGCGTGGGCGAAGCCCGAAACTATGGCTACACCTTC. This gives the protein CASSVGEARNYGYTF.

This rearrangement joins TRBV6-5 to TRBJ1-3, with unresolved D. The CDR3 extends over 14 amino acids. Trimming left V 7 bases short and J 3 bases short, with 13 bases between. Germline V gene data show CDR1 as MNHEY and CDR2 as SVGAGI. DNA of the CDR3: TGTGCCAGCACCCCTGTCTCTAATGGAAACACCATATATTTT. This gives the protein CASTPVSNGNTIYF.

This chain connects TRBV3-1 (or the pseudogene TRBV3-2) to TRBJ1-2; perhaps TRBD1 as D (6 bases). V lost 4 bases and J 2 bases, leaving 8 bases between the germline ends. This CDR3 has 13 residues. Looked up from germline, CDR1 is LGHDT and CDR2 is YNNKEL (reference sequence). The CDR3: CASSRTENYGYTF. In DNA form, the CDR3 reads TGTGCCAGCAGCCGGACAGAGAACTATGGCTACACCTTC.

CDR3 loop: CASSPDSNPYGYTF. In nucleotides, the CDR3 is TGTGCCAGCAGCCCCGACAGCAACCCCTATGGCTACACCTTC. This rearrangement joins TRBV6-6 to TRBJ1-2; TRBD1 might be the D (5 bases). The germline V gene encodes CDR1 MNHNY and CDR2 SVGAGI (reference sequence). This CDR3 is 14 amino acids long. With 6 bases removed from V and 4 bases from J, the gap between germline ends came to 15 bases.

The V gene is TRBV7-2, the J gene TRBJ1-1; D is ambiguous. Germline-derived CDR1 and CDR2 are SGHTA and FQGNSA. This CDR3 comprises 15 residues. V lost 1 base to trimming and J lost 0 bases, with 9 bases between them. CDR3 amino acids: CASSLVALMNTEAFF. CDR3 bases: TGTGCCAGCAGCTTAGTGGCCCTCATGAACACTGAAGCTTTCTTT. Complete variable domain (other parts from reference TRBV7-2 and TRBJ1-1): GAGVSQSPSNKVTEKGKDVELRCDPISGHTALYWYRQSLGQGLEFLIYFQGNSAPDKSGLPSDRFSAERTGGSVSTLTIQRTQQEDSAVYLCASSLVALMNTEAFFGQGTRLTVV.